Below are 27 T cell receptor beta chains sequenced from a single sample in a study of cytomegalovirus exposure and HLA in healthy donors (dated by TCRdb to 2016 to 2017). Library preparation was by the immunoSEQ multiplex PCR assay. A mixture of 60 forward primers for TCR Vbeta segments and 13 reverse primers for TCR Jbeta segments was used in the multiplex PCR. TCRdb holds this immuneACCESS table with in-frame rearrangements only. Some clones are missing; in checked studies, unresolved V genes explain under half, and the rest has no known cause. The sample profile shows roughly 180,000 clones; around 75% of them were found once. The ten largest clones add up to 2.5% to 3% of the sample. The sequenced material came from PBMCs. The origin of the receptors is a female donor in good health and CMV-seronegative.

This chain connects TRBV27 to TRBJ2-7; 9 bases match TRBD2. Looked up from germline, CDR1 is MNHEY and CDR2 is SMNVEV (reference sequence). CDR3 size: 15 residues. With 0 bases clipped from V and 9 bases from J, the junction kept 9 bases outside the gene matches. CDR3 sequence reads: CASSLSGLAGDGQYF. The CDR3 DNA sequence: TGTGCCAGCAGTTTATCGGGACTAGCCGGGGACGGGCAGTACTTC.

CDR3 region: CASMTGLSGYTF. CDR3 nucleotides: TGTGCCAGCATGACAGGGCTCTCTGGCTACACCTTC. The chain uses TRBV28 and TRBJ1-2, with 7 nucleotides matching TRBD1. Germline-derived CDR1 and CDR2 are MDHEN and SYDVKM. The CDR3 sequence is 12 residues long. The J segment lost 7 bases and the V segment lost 7 bases, leaving 6 bases of the junction unmatched.

The sample holds a few counts of this clone. V usage is TRBV7-3 and J usage is TRBJ2-3; 9 positions agree with TRBD2. Germline values: CDR1 SGHTA, CDR2 FQGTGA. This CDR3 comprises 13 residues. Trimming removed 4 bases from V and 7 bases from J; junction bases left unmatched: 3. The CDR3 DNA reads TGTGCCAGCAGCTCGGGACTAGCCAATACGCAGTATTTT. Its protein product is CASSSGLANTQYF. Full variable domain (outside the CDR3, taken from reference TRBV7-3 and TRBJ2-3): GAGVSQTPSNKVTEKGKYVELRCDPISGHTALYWYRQSLGQGPEFLIYFQGTGAADDSGLPNDRFFAVRPEGSVSTLKIQRTERGDSAVYLCASSSGLANTQYFGPGTRLTVL.

V usage is TRBV19 and J usage is TRBJ2-1; 8 bases are a match to TRBD2. This CDR3 comprises 18 residues. The germline CDR1 and CDR2 sequences are LNHDA and SQIVND (reference sequence). With V trimmed by 1 base and J by 0 bases, 8 bases remained unmatched. The DNA of the CDR3 is TGTGCCAGTAGTATAGGGGGCCTAGCGGGCCACTCCTACAATGAGCAGTTCTTC. Translation: CASSIGGLAGHSYNEQFF.

This clone was seen only a few times. The CDR3 bases are TGCGCCAGCAGCCAAGCCCGGGACAGCCTTTTAGCTTACGAGCAGTACTTC. This gives the protein CASSQARDSLLAYEQYF. V usage is TRBV4-1 and J usage is TRBJ2-7; 7 nucleotides match TRBD1. The CDR3 sequence is 17 residues long. V shed 1 base, J shed 4 bases, and the junction held 13 bases outside the gene matches. The germline gives CDR1 MGHRA, CDR2 YSYEKL.

This clone has a single count. The V gene is TRBV11-2, the J gene TRBJ2-3, with 11 positions matching TRBD2. The CDR3 spans 16 residues. From germline, CDR1 is SGHAT and CDR2 FQNNGV. The ends lost 5 bases at V and 2 bases at J; junction bases unmatched: 6. This chain's CDR3 is CASSPRLAGPTDTQYF. CDR3 DNA sequence: TGTGCCAGCAGCCCGCGACTAGCGGGACCCACAGATACGCAGTATTTT.

This clone occurred a few times. The genes are TRBV6-5 and TRBJ1-3; D is ambiguous. Trimming stripped 2 bases from V and 4 bases from J, with 12 bases between. The CDR3 length is 15 residues. Germline loops: CDR1 MNHEY, CDR2 SVGAGI. Written as DNA, the CDR3 is TGTGCCAGCAGTTACGATAGTTCTCACGGAAACACCATATATTTT. Residues: CASSYDSSHGNTIYF.

The rearrangement joins TRBV2 to TRBJ1-2; tentatively, D is TRBD1 (5 bases). V was shortened by 5 bases and J by 2 bases, with 12 bases between the two germline ends. CDR1 and CDR2 from the germline V gene are SNHLY and FYNNEI. The CDR3 runs to 14 residues. The CDR3 sequence: CASSPSGRNYGYTF. Written as DNA, the CDR3 is TGTGCCAGCAGTCCTTCAGGGAGGAACTATGGCTACACCTTC.

This clone was counted only a few times. CDR3: CASSELGGVYEQYF. The CDR3, as DNA: TGTGCCAGCAGTGAGTTGGGAGGGGTCTACGAGCAGTACTTC. The chain uses TRBV6-1 and TRBJ2-5, with 7 bases matching TRBD2. The assigned J gene may be wrong: the sequence end matches TRBJ2-7 better. Germline CDR1 MNHNS, CDR2 SASEGT. The CDR3 has 14 amino acids.

The chain is built from TRBV27 and TRBJ2-7, with TRBD1 matching over 9 bases. CDR1 is MNHEY and CDR2 is SMNVEV in the germline V gene (reference sequence). The CDR3 is 15 amino acids. V was clipped by 5 bases and J by 3 bases; unmatched bases: 8. CDR3 region: CASSIIRDRVYEQYF. DNA for the CDR3: TGTGCCAGCAGTATTATCCGGGACAGGGTCTACGAGCAGTACTTC.

The rearrangement uses TRBV5-1 and TRBJ1-2; TRBD1 matches at 9 bases. Germline CDR1 is SGHRS and CDR2 is YFSETQ. J lost 8 bases, V lost 0 bases, and 11 bases had no gene match. CDR3 length: 16 residues. The CDR3 region is CASSLVSGQGIGGYTF. The CDR3 bases are TGCGCCAGCAGCTTGGTTTCGGGACAGGGAATAGGGGGCTACACCTTC.

The chain combines TRBV27 with TRBJ1-1, with unresolved D. This CDR3 is built from 13 residues. V lost 4 bases, J lost 4 bases, and 10 bases lay in between. Germline V gives CDR1 MNHEY, CDR2 SMNVEV (reference sequence). CDR3 protein: CASSSLGRTEAFF. Written as DNA, the CDR3 is TGTGCCAGCAGTTCACTGGGCCGCACTGAAGCTTTCTTT.

The chain carries TRBV7-2 and TRBJ2-5, with 15 bases identical to TRBD2. CDR1 and CDR2 from the germline V gene are SGHTA and FQGNSA. Trimming removed 5 bases from V and 5 bases from J; junction bases left unmatched: 3. The CDR3 extends over 15 amino acids. This chain's CDR3 is CASSAGLAGGETQYF. Here the CDR3 DNA reads TGTGCCAGCAGCGCGGGACTAGCGGGAGGTGAGACCCAGTACTTC.

This chain connects TRBV11-2 to TRBJ1-1; the D gene is possibly TRBD1 (6 bases). This CDR3 contains 11 residues. CDR1 SGHAT and CDR2 FQNNGV come from the germline V gene. V gave up 9 bases and J gave up 8 bases, with 13 bases separating them. CDR3 loop: CASGGELEAFF. Written as DNA, the CDR3 is TGTGCCAGTGGGGGCGAATTGGAAGCTTTCTTT.

The chain joins TRBV6-1 to TRBJ2-2; the D is unclear. The V and J ends lost 7 bases and 0 bases respectively, with 9 bases between them. Germline V gene data show CDR1 as MNHNS and CDR2 as SASEGT. The CDR3 sequence is 14 residues long. CDR3 sequence: CASIRRSNTGELFF. Written as DNA, the CDR3 is TGTGCCAGCATCAGGCGTTCGAACACCGGGGAGCTGTTTTTT.

The chain uses TRBV27 and TRBJ2-2; the match to TRBD1 covers 8 bases. Germline V CDR1 and CDR2: MNHEY, SMNVEV (reference sequence). This CDR3 region has 14 residues. V lost 8 bases to trimming and J lost 6 bases; unmatched junction nucleotides: 8. The CDR3 bases are TGTGCCAGCCTACGGACAGGGAGCTCCGGGGAGCTGTTTTTT. Encoded protein: CASLRTGSSGELFF.

The J gene is TRBJ1-5, the V gene TRBV2, with TRBD1 identical over 8 bases. The CDR3 runs to 13 residues. In germline, CDR1 is SNHLY, CDR2 FYNNEI. With V trimmed by 4 bases and J by 7 bases, 3 bases remained unmatched. In DNA form, the CDR3 reads TGTGCCAGCAGTGGGACAGGGAACCAGCCCCAGCATTTT. Its protein is CASSGTGNQPQHF.

In this sample, this clone turned up a few times. The chain is built from TRBV11-3 and TRBJ2-7, with 10 bases fitting TRBD1. Trimming at V came to 5 bases and at J to 4 bases, leaving 5 bases not matched to a gene. This CDR3 contains 14 residues. The germline V gene encodes CDR1 SGHNT and CDR2 YENEEA. The CDR3 loop reads CASSPGQGGYEQYF. CDR3 bases: TGTGCCAGCAGCCCTGGACAGGGGGGATACGAGCAGTACTTC.

J is TRBJ2-5 and V is TRBV29-1, with D possibly being TRBD1 (6 bases). This CDR3 contains 16 residues. Trimming took 5 bases from V and 3 from J, leaving 22 bases between them. CDR1 is SQVTM and CDR2 is ANQGSEA in the germline V gene. The CDR3 sequence is CSVLTLQGQGKETQYF. The CDR3 nucleotides read TGCAGCGTTTTAACCTTGCAGGGGCAGGGTAAAGAGACCCAGTACTTC.

The chain joins TRBV11-3 to TRBJ2-3; 9 nucleotides align to TRBD2. V lost 5 bases, J lost 0 bases, and 6 bases stayed unmatched. This CDR3 has 16 residues. Germline V gene data show CDR1 as SGHNT and CDR2 as YENEEA. CDR3 DNA sequence: TGTGCCAGCAGCCCGGGGACTAGCACTAGCACAGATACGCAGTATTTT. Amino acid sequence: CASSPGTSTSTDTQYF.

This clone turned up a few times. The V gene is TRBV18, the J gene TRBJ2-7; 7 nucleotides line up with TRBD1. Germline assignment: CDR1 KGHSH and CDR2 LQKENI. The CDR3 loop spans 17 amino acids. V gave up 3 bases and J gave up 3 bases; unmatched junction bases: 14. CDR3 sequence (DNA): TGTGCCAGCTCACCCCCCGAGGGCAGGGGGTTATACTACGAGCAGTACTTC. Translated, it gives CASSPPEGRGLYYEQYF. Drawing the rest from reference TRBV18 and TRBJ2-7, the complete variable domain is NAGVMQNPRHLVRRRGQEARLRCSPMKGHSHVYWYRQLPEEGLKFMVYLQKENIIDESGMPKERFSAEFPKEGPSILRIQQVVRGDSAAYFCASSPPEGRGLYYEQYFGPGTRLTVT.

The V and J genes are TRBV10-2 and TRBJ2-7; 8 nucleotides agree with TRBD1. With V trimmed by 8 bases and J by 3 bases, 3 bases remained unmatched. The CDR3 is made up of 12 amino acids. CDR1 and CDR2 (germline): WSHSY, SAAADI. The CDR3 sequence is CASSQGDYEQYF. CDR3 DNA: TGCGCCAGCTCACAGGGGGACTACGAGCAGTACTTC.

In DNA form, the CDR3 reads TGTGCCAGCAGCTTGAAGTTCCTAGCGGGGGCATACACCGGGGAGCTGTTTTTT. The encoded protein is CASSLKFLAGAYTGELFF. The genes are TRBV5-6 and TRBJ2-2; 10 positions match TRBD2. J gave up 3 bases and V 1 base, and 9 bases lay outside the gene matches. The germline gives CDR1 SGHDT, CDR2 YYEEEE. The CDR3 contains 18 residues.

The chain uses TRBV19 and TRBJ1-6; 8 positions match TRBD1. V dropped 2 bases and J dropped 9; count of bases not matched to a gene: 0. This CDR3 is built from 13 residues. Germline loops: CDR1 LNHDA, CDR2 SQIVND (reference sequence). Written as DNA, the CDR3 is TGTGCCAGTAGTATACAGGGGGCTTCACCCCTCCACTTT. It is translated as CASSIQGASPLHF.

The chain is built from TRBV5-1 and TRBJ1-2, with 8 bases matching TRBD1. The CDR3 length is 13 residues. With 2 bases clipped from V and 8 bases from J, the junction kept 5 bases outside the gene matches. Germline V CDR1 and CDR2: SGHRS, YFSETQ. CDR3 amino acids: CASSLASGGGYTF. CDR3 DNA sequence: TGCGCCAGCAGCTTAGCTTCAGGGGGCGGCTACACCTTC.

CDR3 sequence: CASSPQGFETQYF. The CDR3 nucleotides read TGTGCCAGCAGTCCCCAGGGCTTCGAGACCCAGTACTTC. The chain joins TRBV27 to TRBJ2-5; perhaps TRBD1 as D (5 bases). V lost 5 bases and J lost 5, with 12 bases in between. The CDR3 totals 13 residues. The germline V gene encodes CDR1 MNHEY and CDR2 SMNVEV (reference sequence).

The CDR3 nucleotides read TGTGCCAGCAGCTCCGCGCGCTACGAGCAGTACTTC. This encodes CASSSARYEQYF. This chain connects TRBV7-8 to TRBJ2-7; D not certain. The CDR3 runs 12 residues. CDR1 and CDR2 (germline): SGHVS, FQNEAQ. V was clipped by 4 bases and J by 3 bases, with 7 bases between them.